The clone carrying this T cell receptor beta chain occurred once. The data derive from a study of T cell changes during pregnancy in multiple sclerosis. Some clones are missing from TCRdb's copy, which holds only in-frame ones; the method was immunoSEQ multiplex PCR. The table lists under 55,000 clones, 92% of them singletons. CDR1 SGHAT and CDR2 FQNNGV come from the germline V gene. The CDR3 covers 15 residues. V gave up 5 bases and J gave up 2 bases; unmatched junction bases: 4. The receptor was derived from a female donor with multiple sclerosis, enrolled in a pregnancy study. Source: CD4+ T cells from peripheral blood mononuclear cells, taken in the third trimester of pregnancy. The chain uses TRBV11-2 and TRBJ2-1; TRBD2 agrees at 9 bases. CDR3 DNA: TGTGCCAGCAGCCCTGGACTAGCGACCTACAATGAGCAGTTCTTC. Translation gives CASSPGLATYNEQFF.